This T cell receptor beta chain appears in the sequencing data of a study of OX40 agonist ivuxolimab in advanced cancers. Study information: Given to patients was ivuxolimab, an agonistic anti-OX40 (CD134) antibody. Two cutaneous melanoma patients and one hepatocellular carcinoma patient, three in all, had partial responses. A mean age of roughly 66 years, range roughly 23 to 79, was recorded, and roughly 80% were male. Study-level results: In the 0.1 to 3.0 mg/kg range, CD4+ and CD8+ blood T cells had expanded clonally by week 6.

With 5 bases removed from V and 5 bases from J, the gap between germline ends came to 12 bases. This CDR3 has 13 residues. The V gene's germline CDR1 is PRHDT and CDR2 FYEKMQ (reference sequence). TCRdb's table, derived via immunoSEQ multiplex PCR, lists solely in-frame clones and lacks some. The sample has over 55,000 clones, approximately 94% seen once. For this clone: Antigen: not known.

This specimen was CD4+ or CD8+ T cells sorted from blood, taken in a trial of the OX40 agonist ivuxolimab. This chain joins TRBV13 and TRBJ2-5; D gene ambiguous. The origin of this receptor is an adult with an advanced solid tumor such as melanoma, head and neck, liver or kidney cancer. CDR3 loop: CASSPPSGETQYF. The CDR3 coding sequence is TGTGCCAGCAGCCCCCCGTCCGGGGAGACCCAGTACTTC.